This T cell receptor beta chain was sequenced for a study of T cell repertoires in cytomegalovirus infection. Points from the study as a whole: Accumulated public TCR beta family frequency recognized individuals carrying CMV together with the relevant HLA.

As regards this clonotype: The antigen is undetermined.

TCRdb ran MiXCR on the reads and lists one entry per CDR3 protein. The profile shows roughly 120,000 distinct CDR3 sequences, about 30% of them singletons. Per germline, CDR1 SGHVS and CDR2 FNYEAQ. CDR3 length: 12 amino acids. V was pared by 4 bases and J by 10 bases, with 4 bases of the junction left unmatched. The TCR comes from a human donor in good health (CMV status not recorded). Some clones in this sample may be carry-over from other donors' samples. V and J are TRBV7-6 and TRBJ2-1; TRBD2 matches at 7 bases. Specimen: CD8+ T cells from cultured PBMCs, collected from culture after CMV antigen stimulation. The CDR3, as DNA: TGTGCCAGCAGCTCACTAGCGCTGGAGCAGTTCTTC. Translation gives CASSSLALEQFF.